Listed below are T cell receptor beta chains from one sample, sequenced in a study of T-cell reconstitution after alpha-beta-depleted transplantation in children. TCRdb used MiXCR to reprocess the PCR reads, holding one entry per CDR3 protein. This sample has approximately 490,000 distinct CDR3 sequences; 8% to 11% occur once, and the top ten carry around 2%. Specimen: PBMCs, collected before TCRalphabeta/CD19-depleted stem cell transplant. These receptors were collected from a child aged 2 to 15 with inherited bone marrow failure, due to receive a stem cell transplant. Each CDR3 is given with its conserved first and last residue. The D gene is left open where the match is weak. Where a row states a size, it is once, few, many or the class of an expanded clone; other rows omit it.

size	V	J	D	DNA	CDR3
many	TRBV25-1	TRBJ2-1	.	TGTGCCAGCAGTGAATTTCTTGAGCAGTTCTTC	CASSEFLEQFF
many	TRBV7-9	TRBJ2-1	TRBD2	TGTGCCAGCAATGCCGGGACTAGCGGGAGGAATGAGCAGTTCTTC	CASNAGTSGRNEQFF
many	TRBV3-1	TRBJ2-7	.	TGTGCCAGCAGCCAAGAGAACAATCTGAGGGAGCAGTACTTC	CASSQENNLREQYF
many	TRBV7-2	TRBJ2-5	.	TGTGCCAGCAGCCGCAATCCGGGCCAAGAGACCCAGTACTTC	CASSRNPGQETQYF
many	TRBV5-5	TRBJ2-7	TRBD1	TGTGCCAGCAGCTCCGGCCCCGGGACAGGGCTCTACGAGCAGTACTTC	CASSSGPGTGLYEQYF
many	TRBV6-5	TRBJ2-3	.	TGTGCCAGCAGTTCACGAACCGACAGCACAGATACGCAGTATTTT	CASSSRTDSTDTQYF
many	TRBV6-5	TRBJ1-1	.	TGTGCCAGCAGTTACTCTCACAGGGAAGACACTGAAGCTTTCTTT	CASSYSHREDTEAFF
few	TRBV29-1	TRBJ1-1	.	TGCAGCGCCTGGGACTCTGGGTTATGGGCTTTCTTT	CSAWDSGLWAFF
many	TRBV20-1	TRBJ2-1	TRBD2	TGCAGTGCTAGAGTTGGGACTAGCCTCAATGAGCAGTTCTTC	CSARVGTSLNEQFF
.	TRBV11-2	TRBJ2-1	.	TGTGCCAGCAGACACTCGGGACTGCCACTCGAAGGGCAGTTCTTC	CASRHSGLPLEGQFF
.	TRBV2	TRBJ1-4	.	TGTGCCAGCAGTGCCCAAAACACTAATGAAAAACTGTTTTTT	CASSAQNTNEKLFF
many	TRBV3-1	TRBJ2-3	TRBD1	TGTGCCAGCAGCGAACGAGGACAGGCGCCAGATACGCAGTATTTT	CASSERGQAPDTQYF
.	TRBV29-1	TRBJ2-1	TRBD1	TGCAGCGGGTACCCGGGACAGGGGCGCAATGAGCAGTTCTTC	CSGYPGQGRNEQFF
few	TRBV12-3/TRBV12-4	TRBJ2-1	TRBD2	TGTGCCAGCAGTTTGCGGCCACTAGCGGGCCACCTCTCCTACAATGAGCAGTTCTTC	CASSLRPLAGHLSYNEQFF
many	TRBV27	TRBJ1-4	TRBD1	TGTGCCAGCAGCGAAGGGGGCCTCTCGGAAAAACTGTTTTTT	CASSEGGLSEKLFF
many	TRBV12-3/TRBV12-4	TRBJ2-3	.	TGTGCCAGCACCCTTCGGGATGGCGTGGCAGATACGCAGTATTTT	CASTLRDGVADTQYF
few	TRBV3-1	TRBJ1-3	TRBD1	TGTGCCAGCAGCCTGGGACAGGGGATCGGAAACACCATATATTTT	CASSLGQGIGNTIYF
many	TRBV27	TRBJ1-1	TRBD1	TGTGCCAGCAGTCACAGGACAGGGGAGGGTGGCACTGAAGCTTTCTTT	CASSHRTGEGGTEAFF
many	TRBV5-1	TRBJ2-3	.	TGCGCCAGCAGCTTGGTTGGGTCCACAGATACGCAGTATTTT	CASSLVGSTDTQYF
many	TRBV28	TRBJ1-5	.	TGTGCCAGCAGTTTAGGGGGAGGGGCTTGGCAGCCCCAGCATTTT	CASSLGGGAWQPQHF